This is a list of T cell receptor beta chains from one sample in a study of cytomegalovirus exposure and HLA in healthy donors. Profiling relied on immunoSEQ multiplex PCR, and the TCRdb table lists in-frame clones only, not all of them. The sample includes fewer than 200,000 clones, 75% to 85% of them seen just once. What was sequenced was PBMCs. The receptors here all came from a female donor in good health and CMV-seronegative. CDR3s include the opening cysteine and the closing phenylalanine or tryptophan. The D gene is left open where the match is weak. Clone size, where shown, is once, few, many, or a class for clones that have expanded.

TRBJ2-7	TRBV6-5	-	-	TGTGCCAGCAGGGAGGAAAAGTTCTACGAGCAGTACTTC	CASREEKFYEQYF
TRBJ1-6	TRBV19	TRBD1	-	TGTGCCAGTAAGGAGGGACAGACAAATTCACCCCTCCACTTT	CASKEGQTNSPLHF
TRBJ1-1	TRBV19	-	few	TGTGCCAGTAACGCCGCGGGGTTTAGAGTGAACACTGAAGCTTTCTTT	CASNAAGFRVNTEAFF
TRBJ1-1	TRBV7-9	-	few	TGTGCCAGCAGCCCCCCGGGAGTGGCCAACACTGAAGCTTTCTTT	CASSPPGVANTEAFF
TRBJ2-2	TRBV7-2	TRBD2	few	TGTGCCAGCAGCTTAGCTAGCGGGGGGGCCGCGAACACCGGGGAGCTGTTTTTT	CASSLASGGAANTGELFF
TRBJ2-5	TRBV9	-	-	TGTGCCAGCAGCGTAGGGCGGGGCCAAGAGACCCAGTACTTC	CASSVGRGQETQYF
TRBJ2-4	TRBV5-1	TRBD1	-	TGCGCCAGCAGCTTGGTGGGACAGGGGGAAAACATTCAGTACTTC	CASSLVGQGENIQYF
TRBJ2-3	TRBV13	-	-	TGTGCCAGCAGCTTAGACAGGGTCACAGATACGCAGTATTTT	CASSLDRVTDTQYF
TRBJ1-2	TRBV9	-	once	TGTGCCAGCAGCGGCCGGGGCCCGGGAGAGATTTCTAACTATGGCTACACCTTC	CASSGRGPGEISNYGYTF
TRBJ1-2	TRBV7-2	-	-	TGTGCCAGCAGCTTATACGACAGAAGGGGCAGCCGCTACACCTTC	CASSLYDRRGSRYTF
TRBJ2-5	TRBV7-2	TRBD2	-	TGTGCCAGCAGCCCCTGGACTTTAGCGGGGGGAAAAGAGACCCAGTACTTC	CASSPWTLAGGKETQYF
TRBJ2-2	TRBV30	-	-	TGTGCCTGGAGTCAGTCAACCGGGGAGCTGTTTTTT	CAWSQSTGELFF
TRBJ2-2	TRBV25-1	TRBD1	few	TGTGCCAGCACCCCTACAGGGGTCTGGACCGGGGAGCTGTTTTTT	CASTPTGVWTGELFF
TRBJ1-6	TRBV9	-	-	TGTGCCAGCAGCGTAGAGATCGGCAGGGCTAATTCACCCCTCCACTTT	CASSVEIGRANSPLHF
TRBJ1-4	TRBV19	TRBD1	-	TGTGCCAGTAGTTCGGGACAGTTGGGAGAAAAACTGTTTTTT	CASSSGQLGEKLFF
TRBJ1-6	TRBV6-1	TRBD1	-	TGTGCCAGCGGACAGGGTTGGAATAATTCACCCCTCCACTTT	CASGQGWNNSPLHF
TRBJ2-2	TRBV5-1	TRBD1	few	TGCGCCAGCAGGTTCCGGGACAGGGAGAACACCGGGGAGCTGTTTTTT	CASRFRDRENTGELFF
TRBJ2-7	TRBV6-5	-	-	TGTGCCAGCAGCTACCGCCCGGGGGACGACTCCTACGAGCAGTACTTC	CASSYRPGDDSYEQYF
TRBJ2-2	TRBV6-5	-	few	TGTGCCAGCAGTGCCCCTAATGGGCCCGGGGAGCTGTTTTTT	CASSAPNGPGELFF
TRBJ2-3	TRBV25-1	TRBD2	-	TGTGCCAGCAGTCCTAGCGGGAGGAGGGGCACAGATACGCAGTATTTT	CASSPSGRRGTDTQYF
TRBJ2-5	TRBV5-1	TRBD2	-	TGCGCCAGCAGCTTGGGACTAGCTGGGACTCAAGAGACCCAGTACTTC	CASSLGLAGTQETQYF
TRBJ2-3	TRBV2	TRBD1	-	TGTGCCAGCAGCGCCACGACAGGGCCAGATACGCAGTATTTT	CASSATTGPDTQYF
TRBJ2-5	TRBV10-3	TRBD2	-	TGTGCCATTGCGCGGGGGGCTCAAGAGACCCAGTACTTC	CAIARGAQETQYF
TRBJ2-7	TRBV25-1	-	-	TGTGCCAGCAGTGAAGGAGGGGTGACCTACGAGCAGTACTTC	CASSEGGVTYEQYF
TRBJ2-5	TRBV5-4	-	-	TGTGCCAGCAGCCCACTACAGGGAGGGGAGCAGTACTTC	CASSPLQGGEQYF
TRBJ1-4	TRBV4-3	-	-	TGCGCCAGCAGCCCCTCCGACCCCACGGCCGGGGGAAAACTGTTTTTT	CASSPSDPTAGGKLFF
TRBJ2-2	TRBV7-8	-	-	TGTGCCAGCAGTTTCGACAGGCTCACCGGGGAGCTGTTTTTT	CASSFDRLTGELFF
TRBJ2-4	TRBV6-1	TRBD2	few	TGTGCCAGCAGTGAAAGCGGGGGGGCCTTTGTAACCAAAAACATTCAGTACTTC	CASSESGGAFVTKNIQYF
TRBJ2-3	TRBV7-6	-	-	TGTGCCAGCAGCTTAGAGGCGAGGACGCAGTATTTT	CASSLEARTQYF
TRBJ2-5	TRBV9	-	-	TGTGCCAGCAGCGTAGCTACCGGGGGGCAGGGATCTAGCTACGACCAAGAGACCCAGTACTTC	CASSVATGGQGSSYDQETQYF
TRBJ1-3	TRBV18	-	-	TGTGCCAGCTCACCATCCGTGAGCTCTGGAAACACCATATATTTT	CASSPSVSSGNTIYF